The 9 T cell receptor beta chains presented below share a single source sample, sequenced in a study of blood T cell repertoires in COVID-19. Only in-frame clones appear in the TCRdb table, and some are missing; sequencing was by immunoSEQ multiplex PCR. The repertoire has 99,000 or so clones, 86% of them found once; the top ten carry around 13%. Sequencing was carried out using peripheral blood. The source is a woman aged 55-70 years in a cohort sampled during active or convalescent COVID-19.

The chain recombines TRBV9 with TRBJ2-5, with D possibly being TRBD2 (5 bases). The length of the CDR3 is 15 residues. CDR1 is SGDLS and CDR2 is YYNGEE in the germline V gene. Deletions cut 0 bases from V and 4 bases from J, with 13 bases between. The CDR3 sequence is CASSVAHVEGETQYF. The CDR3 bases are TGTGCCAGCAGCGTAGCTCACGTCGAGGGAGAGACCCAGTACTTC. The full variable domain, completed using reference TRBV9 and TRBJ2-5, is DSGVTQTPKHLITATGQRVTLRCSPRSGDLSVYWYQQSLDQGLQFLIQYYNGEERAKGNILERFSAQQFPDLHSELNLSSLELGDSALYFCASSVAHVEGETQYFGPGTRLLVL.

In DNA, the CDR3 is TGTGCCAGCAGTCCATCCCCCACTAATGAAAAACTGTTTTTT. It translates to CASSPSPTNEKLFF. The chain has TRBV6-5 and TRBJ1-4; D ambiguous. The ends were cut back, 5 bases at V and 2 bases at J, with 9 bases in the middle. Per germline, CDR1 MNHEY and CDR2 SVGAGI. The CDR3 covers 14 residues.

This chain links TRBV19 with TRBJ2-1, with a tentative D call TRBD2 (5 bases). V lost 3 bases, J lost 9 bases, and 15 bases lay in between. There are 14 residues in the CDR3. Germline CDR1 LNHDA, CDR2 SQIVND (reference sequence). CDR3 sequence: CASSITLGLVEQFF. DNA of the CDR3: TGTGCCAGTAGTATCACACTAGGTTTGGTTGAGCAGTTCTTC.

The chain uses TRBV5-4 and TRBJ2-7, with D perhaps TRBD2 (5 bases). Trimming stripped 0 bases from V and 3 bases from J, with 13 bases between. Germline CDR1 and CDR2: SGHNT and YYREEE (reference sequence). CDR3 length: 15 amino acids. This CDR3 reads CASSLAGISGYEQYF. The CDR3 coding sequence is TGTGCCAGCAGCTTGGCCGGAATAAGCGGCTACGAGCAGTACTTC.

The rearrangement links TRBV5-1 to TRBJ1-5, with a tentative D call TRBD1 (6 bases). The CDR3 loop spans 14 amino acids. The V end was cut by 1 base, the J end by 2 bases, with 7 bases between. Germline CDR1 is SGHRS and CDR2 is YFSETQ. CDR3 DNA: TGCGCCAGCAGCTTGAAGGGGGGCAATCAGCCCCAGCATTTT. Translated: CASSLKGGNQPQHF. Drawing the rest from reference TRBV5-1 and TRBJ1-5, the complete variable domain is KAGVTQTPRYLIKTRGQQVTLSCSPISGHRSVSWYQQTPGQGLQFLFEYFSETQRNKGNFPGRFSGRQFSNSRSEMNVSTLELGDSALYLCASSLKGGNQPQHFGDGTRLSIL.

This chain joins TRBV5-1 and TRBJ1-1; 8 bases line up with TRBD1. The CDR3 totals 15 residues. From germline, CDR1 is SGHRS and CDR2 YFSETQ. The V gene end was trimmed by 0 bases and the J gene end by 5 bases; junction bases not matched to a gene: 6. The CDR3 reads CASSLGVQGGTEAFF. CDR3 DNA sequence: TGCGCCAGCAGCTTGGGAGTACAGGGGGGTACTGAAGCTTTCTTT.

The chain employs TRBV12-3 or TRBV12-4 and TRBJ2-7; D is possibly TRBD2 (5 bases). Deletions cut 3 bases from V and 4 bases from J, with 10 bases between. The CDR3 is made up of 13 amino acids. Here the CDR3 DNA reads TGTGCCAGCAGTTTGGAGTCGGGGTACGAGCAGTACTTC. It codes for CASSLESGYEQYF.

This chain uses TRBV3-1 (or the pseudogene TRBV3-2) with TRBJ2-7, with D maybe TRBD1 (5 bases). Germline CDR1 LGHDT, CDR2 YNNKEL (reference sequence). The V gene lost 5 bases and the J gene lost 1 base, with 12 bases spanning the gap. The CDR3 length is 14 residues. The CDR3 nucleotides are TGTGCCAGCAGCAAAGTCCAGGGATCCTACGAGCAGTACTTC. It is translated as CASSKVQGSYEQYF.

The chain has TRBV5-1 and TRBJ1-2, with 7 bases identical to TRBD1. The CDR3 has 14 amino acids. Germline assignment: CDR1 SGHRS and CDR2 YFSETQ. J was trimmed by 4 bases and V by 3 bases; bases with no gene match: 6. CDR3 sequence reads: CASSSTGQAYGYTF. The CDR3 nucleotides are TGCGCCAGCAGCTCGACAGGACAGGCCTATGGCTACACCTTC.